The 10 T cell receptor beta chains below come from one sample, sequenced in a study of cytomegalovirus exposure and HLA in healthy donors. The PCR was carried out with 60 Vbeta primers and 13 Jbeta primers. Only in-frame clones appear in the TCRdb table, and some are missing; sequencing was by immunoSEQ multiplex PCR. Of 110,000 or so clones in the sample, 65% to 75% are singletons; the top ten hold roughly 4.2%. Specimen: PBMCs. Source of these receptors: a woman aged 40 to 55 in good health and CMV-seropositive.

The sample holds a few counts of this clone. V is TRBV4-2 and J is TRBJ2-5, with D perhaps TRBD2 (6 bases). The CDR3 consists of 15 residues. Trimming took 1 base from V and 1 from J, leaving 10 bases between them. Germline lookup yields CDR1 LGHNA and CDR2 YNFKEQ. CDR3 amino acids: CASSQASSAQETQYF. CDR3 nucleotides: TGTGCCAGCAGCCAAGCTTCTAGCGCCCAAGAGACCCAGTACTTC.

The chain combines TRBV19 with TRBJ1-4; D call uncertain. The CDR3 length is 15 residues. Germline values: CDR1 LNHDA, CDR2 SQIVND (reference sequence). V was shortened by 3 bases and J by 7 bases, with 15 bases between the two germline ends. CDR3 nucleotide sequence: TGTGCCAGTAGTATTCAGGCACATCGGGGTGAAAAACTGTTTTTT. Its translation: CASSIQAHRGEKLFF. The whole variable domain, remainder taken from reference TRBV19 and TRBJ1-4, is DGGITQSPKYLFRKEGQNVTLSCEQNLNHDAMYWYRQDPGQGLRLIYYSQIVNDFQKGDIAEGYSVSREKKESFPLTVTSAQKNPTAFYLCASSIQAHRGEKLFFGSGTQLSVL.

J is TRBJ2-2 and V is TRBV6-5, with 8 positions matching TRBD2. The CDR3 loop spans 14 amino acids. CDR1 and CDR2 (germline): MNHEY, SVGAGI. Trimming at V came to 7 bases and at J to 1 base, leaving 2 bases not matched to a gene. The CDR3 nucleotides read TGTGCCAGCACGGGGGGGTTGAACACCGGGGAGCTGTTTTTT. Translating gives CASTGGLNTGELFF.

The table lists this clone with many counts. This chain joins TRBV30 and TRBJ1-1, with D unresolved. The V end lost 4 bases, the J end lost 0 bases, and 6 bases lay between the germline ends. CDR3 length: 12 amino acids. The V gene's germline CDR1 is GTSNPN and CDR2 SVGIG (reference sequence). CDR3 in DNA: TGTGCCTGGATTCTTATGAACACTGAAGCTTTCTTT. It yields the protein CAWILMNTEAFF.

The chain uses TRBV6-5 and TRBJ1-5, with D uncertain. With 4 bases removed from V and 6 bases from J, the gap between germline ends came to 10 bases. The CDR3 runs 13 residues. Germline CDR1 is MNHEY and CDR2 is SVGAGI. CDR3 sequence: CASSSKETQPQHF. CDR3 bases: TGTGCCAGCAGTTCGAAGGAGACTCAGCCCCAGCATTTT.

The chain combines TRBV9 with TRBJ2-6, with 12 nucleotides matching TRBD1. V lost 3 bases and J lost 3; bases outside the gene matches: 10. The length of the CDR3 is 19 residues. Per germline, CDR1 SGDLS and CDR2 YYNGEE. The CDR3 reads CASSEYRDRGQFGANVLTF. The CDR3 nucleotides are TGTGCCAGCAGCGAATACCGGGACAGGGGGCAATTTGGGGCCAACGTCCTGACTTTC.

CDR3 DNA sequence: TGTGCCAGCAGCCAAGGGACGGCCGGGGGAACCTACGAGCAGTACTTC. Translation: CASSQGTAGGTYEQYF. The V gene is TRBV5-4, the J gene TRBJ2-7, with D possibly matching TRBD2 (6 bases). This CDR3 has 16 residues. Trimming removed 4 bases from V and 2 bases from J, with 19 bases in between. Germline CDR1 reads SGHNT; CDR2 reads YYREEE (reference sequence). The variable domain in full, completed from reference TRBV5-4 and TRBJ2-7, reads ETGVTQSPTHLIKTRGQQVTLRCSSQSGHNTVSWYQQALGQGPQFIFQYYREEENGRGNFPPRFSGLQFPNYSSELNVNALELDDSALYLCASSQGTAGGTYEQYFGPGTRLTVT.

The chain carries TRBV4-1 and TRBJ1-6, with 7 positions matching TRBD1. This CDR3 region has 16 residues. With 3 bases clipped from V and 6 bases from J, the junction kept 8 bases outside the gene matches. CDR1 and CDR2 (germline): MGHRA, YSYEKL. The CDR3 region is CASSHLTGTANSPLHF. The DNA of the CDR3 is TGCGCCAGCAGCCACCTAACCGGGACAGCTAATTCACCCCTCCACTTT.

The genes are TRBV5-6 and TRBJ2-3; weak D call: TRBD2 (6 bases). In germline, CDR1 is SGHDT, CDR2 YYEEEE. V lost 2 bases to trimming and J lost 0 bases, with 16 bases between them. The CDR3 has 17 residues. The DNA for the CDR3 is TGTGCCAGCAGCTTCTCTTGGGGTAGCGGTAGCACAGATACGCAGTATTTT. Protein: CASSFSWGSGSTDTQYF. Together with reference TRBV5-6 and TRBJ2-3, the CDR3 gives the full variable domain: DAGVTQSPTHLIKTRGQQVTLRCSPKSGHDTVSWYQQALGQGPQFIFQYYEEEERQRGNFPDRFSGHQFPNYSSELNVNALLLGDSALYLCASSFSWGSGSTDTQYFGPGTRLTVL.

The rearrangement links TRBV7-3 to TRBJ1-1, with D unresolved. Trimming stripped 5 bases from V and 0 bases from J, with 10 bases between. The CDR3 loop spans 14 amino acids. Germline lookup yields CDR1 SGHTA and CDR2 FQGTGA. For the CDR3, the DNA is TGTGCCAGCAGCCCAGACACCGTGAACACTGAAGCTTTCTTT. The encoded protein is CASSPDTVNTEAFF.